The clone carrying this T cell receptor (beta chain) was counted a few times. This sample was included in a study of control samples from healthy donors and cancer patients. Assay: immunoSEQ multiplex PCR; the TCRdb copy retains only in-frame clones and omits some. The repertoire holds approximately 230,000 clones, with around 79% as singletons. This sequence originates from a woman in her sixties or seventies with lung cancer. Sequencing input: PBMCs.

The CDR3 nucleotides read TGTGCCTGGAGGGGTCGACTAGCGGGAAGGAGGAGTGAGCAGTTCTTC. Amino acids: CAWRGRLAGRRSEQFF. The chain recombines TRBV30 with TRBJ2-1; the match to TRBD2 covers 11 bases. The CDR3 is 16 amino acids. V lost 3 bases to trimming and J lost 9 bases; unmatched junction nucleotides: 13. CDR1 is GTSNPN, CDR2 SVGIG, per germline (reference sequence).